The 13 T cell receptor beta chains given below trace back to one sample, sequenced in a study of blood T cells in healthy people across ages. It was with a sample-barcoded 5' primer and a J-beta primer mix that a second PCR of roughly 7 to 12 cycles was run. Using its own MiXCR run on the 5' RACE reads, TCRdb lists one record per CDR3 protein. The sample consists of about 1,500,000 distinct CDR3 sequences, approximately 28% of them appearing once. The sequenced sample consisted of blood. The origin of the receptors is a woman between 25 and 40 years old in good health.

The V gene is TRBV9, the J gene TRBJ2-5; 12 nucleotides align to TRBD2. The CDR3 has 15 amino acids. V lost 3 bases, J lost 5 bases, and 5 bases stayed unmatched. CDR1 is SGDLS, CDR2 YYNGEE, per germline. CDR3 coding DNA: TGTGCCAGCAGCGCACGGACTAGCGGGGCCGAGACCCAGTACTTC. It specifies CASSARTSGAETQYF.

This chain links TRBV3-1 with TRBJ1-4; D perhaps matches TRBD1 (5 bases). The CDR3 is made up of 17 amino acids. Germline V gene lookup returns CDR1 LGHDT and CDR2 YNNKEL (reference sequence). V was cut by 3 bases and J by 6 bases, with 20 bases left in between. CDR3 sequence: CASSHSYRGASHEKLFF. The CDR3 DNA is TGTGCCAGCAGCCACTCCTATCGAGGGGCCTCGCATGAAAAACTGTTTTTT.

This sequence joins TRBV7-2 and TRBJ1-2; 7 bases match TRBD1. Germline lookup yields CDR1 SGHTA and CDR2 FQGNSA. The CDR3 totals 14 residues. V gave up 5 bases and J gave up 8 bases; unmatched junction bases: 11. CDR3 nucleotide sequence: TGTGCCAGCAGCATGGGACAGCGCATCAGGGGCTACACCTTC. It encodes CASSMGQRIRGYTF.

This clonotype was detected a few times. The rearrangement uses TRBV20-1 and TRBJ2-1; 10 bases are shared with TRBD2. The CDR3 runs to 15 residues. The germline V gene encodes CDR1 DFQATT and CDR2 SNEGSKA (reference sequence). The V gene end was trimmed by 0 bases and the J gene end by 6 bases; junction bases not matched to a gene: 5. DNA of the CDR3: TGCAGTGCTAGAGAGGGTGCTAGCGGGGGCAATGAGCAGTTCTTC. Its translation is CSAREGASGGNEQFF.

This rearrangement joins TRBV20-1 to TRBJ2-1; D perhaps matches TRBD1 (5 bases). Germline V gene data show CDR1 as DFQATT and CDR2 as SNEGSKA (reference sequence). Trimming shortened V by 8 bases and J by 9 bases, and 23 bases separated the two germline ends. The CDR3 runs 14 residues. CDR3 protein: CSPKGQTLSVEQFF. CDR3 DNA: TGCAGTCCCAAGGGGCAAACTCTATCGGTTGAGCAGTTCTTC.

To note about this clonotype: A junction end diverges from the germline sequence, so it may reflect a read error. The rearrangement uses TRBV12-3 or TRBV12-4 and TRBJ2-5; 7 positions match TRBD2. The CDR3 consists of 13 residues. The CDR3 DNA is TGTGCCAGCAGTGGGACTACGCAAGGGACCCAGTACTTC. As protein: CASSGTTQGTQYF.

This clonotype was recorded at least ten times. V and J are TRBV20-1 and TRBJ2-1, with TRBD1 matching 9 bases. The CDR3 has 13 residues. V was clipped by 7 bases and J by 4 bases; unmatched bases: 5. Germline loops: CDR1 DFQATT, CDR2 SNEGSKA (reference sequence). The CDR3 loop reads CSVGDREYNEQFF. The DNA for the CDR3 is TGCAGTGTAGGGGACAGGGAGTACAATGAGCAGTTCTTC.

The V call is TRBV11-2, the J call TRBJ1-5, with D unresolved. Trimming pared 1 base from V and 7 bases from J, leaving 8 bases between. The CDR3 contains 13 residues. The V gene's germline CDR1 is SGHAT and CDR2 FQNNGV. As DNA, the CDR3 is TGTGCCAGCAGCTTAGGGGAACACCAGCCCCAGCATTTT. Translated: CASSLGEHQPQHF.

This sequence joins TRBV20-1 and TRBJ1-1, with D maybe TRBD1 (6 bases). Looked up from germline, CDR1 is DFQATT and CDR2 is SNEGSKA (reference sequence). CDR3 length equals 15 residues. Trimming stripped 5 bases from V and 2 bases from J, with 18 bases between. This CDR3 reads CSASDYGGSNTEAFF. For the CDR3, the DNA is TGCAGTGCTTCAGATTACGGGGGCAGTAACACTGAAGCTTTCTTT.

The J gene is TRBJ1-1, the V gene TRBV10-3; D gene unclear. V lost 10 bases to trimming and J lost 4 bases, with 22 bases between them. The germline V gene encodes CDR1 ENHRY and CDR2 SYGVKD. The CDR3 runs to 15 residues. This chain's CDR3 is CATDKSGEVGTEAFF. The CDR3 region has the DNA TGTGCCACCGATAAATCCGGGGAGGTCGGCACTGAAGCTTTCTTT.

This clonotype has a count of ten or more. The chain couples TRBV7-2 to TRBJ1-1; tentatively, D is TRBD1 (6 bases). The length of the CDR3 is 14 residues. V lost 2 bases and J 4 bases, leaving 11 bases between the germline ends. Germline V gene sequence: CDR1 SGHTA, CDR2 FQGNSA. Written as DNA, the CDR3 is TGTGCCAGCAGCTTAAAAGGGGGAGGCACTGAAGCTTTCTTT. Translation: CASSLKGGGTEAFF.

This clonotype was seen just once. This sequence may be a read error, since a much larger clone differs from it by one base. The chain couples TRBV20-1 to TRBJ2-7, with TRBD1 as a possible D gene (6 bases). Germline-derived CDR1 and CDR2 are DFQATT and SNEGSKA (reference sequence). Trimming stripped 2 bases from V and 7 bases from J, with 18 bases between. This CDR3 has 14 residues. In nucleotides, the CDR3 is TGCAGTGCTAGAAAAGGGCAGGGGTTGAGTGAGCAGTACTTC. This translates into CSARKGQGLSEQYF.

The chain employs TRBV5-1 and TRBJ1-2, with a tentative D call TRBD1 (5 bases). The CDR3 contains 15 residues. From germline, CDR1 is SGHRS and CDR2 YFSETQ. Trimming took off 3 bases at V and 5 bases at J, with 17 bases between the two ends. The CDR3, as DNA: TGCGCCAGCAGCTACGACAAGGGGCAGAATTATGGCTACACCTTC. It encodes CASSYDKGQNYGYTF.